Given below is one T cell receptor beta chain in context. These data come from a study of T cells in Graves' hyperthyroidism and ophthalmopathy. RNA transcripts served as the template for amplifying TCR beta CDR3 regions. In the first-round RT-PCR of the TCR CDR3, the HTBI primer set was used. TCRdb processed the multiplex PCR reads anew with MiXCR; each CDR3 protein has one entry. Counted here are roughly 840,000 distinct CDR3 sequences, more than 30% occurring once; the ten biggest clones make up 7.5% to 9.5%. Germline V lookup: CDR1 SQVTM, CDR2 ANQGSEA. The V and J ends lost 5 bases and 2 bases respectively, with 19 bases between them. The CDR3 has 15 residues.

This TCR was recovered from a man between 18 and 29 years old with Graves' hyperthyroidism. The V gene is TRBV29-1, the J gene TRBJ2-7; tentative D call: TRBD1 (6 bases). The specimen was blood. The CDR3 here is CSVYIGQGKPYEQYF. Here the CDR3 DNA reads TGCAGCGTTTATATCGGGCAGGGGAAACCCTACGAGCAGTACTTC.